These T cell receptor beta chains were read from a single sample in a study of identical twins. TCRdb re-called the 5' RACE reads through MiXCR, storing one row per CDR3 protein. This table has hundreds of thousands of distinct CDR3 sequences, roughly a quarter appearing once. These data are also associated with another study on T cells expressing NK-cell markers.

Sequenced input: CD4+ T cells sorted from blood. Receptor source: a young woman in good health. CDR3s include the opening cysteine and the closing phenylalanine or tryptophan. The order of the fields is D gene, V gene, clone size, J gene, CDR3 protein, CDR3 DNA. A D gene is named only where the DNA matches it firmly. Not all rows give a size; the values are once, few, many and, for expanded clones, a class.

>TRBD2|TRBV18|few|TRBJ2-7
CASSPYSGLANYEQYF
TGTGCCAGCTCACCATATTCGGGACTAGCCAACTACGAGCAGTACTTC
>.|TRBV5-1|.|TRBJ2-1
CASIAAPGSYNEQFF
TGCGCCAGCATAGCGGCTCCCGGCTCCTACAATGAGCAGTTCTTC
>TRBD1|TRBV20-1|few|TRBJ2-5
CSSGQGQETQYF
TGCAGTAGTGGACAGGGACAAGAGACCCAGTACTTC
>.|TRBV20-1|.|TRBJ2-7
CSARDQATGRAYEQYF
TGCAGTGCTAGAGATCAGGCAACAGGGAGGGCCTACGAGCAGTACTTC
>.|TRBV20-1|few|TRBJ2-2
CSASTVTGELFF
TGCAGTGCTAGTACTGTGACCGGGGAGCTGTTTTTT
>TRBD2|TRBV29-1|.|TRBJ2-1
CSVLQREDLFF
TGCAGCGTCCTTCAGCGGGAGGATCTGTTCTTC
>.|TRBV4-2|few|TRBJ2-3
CASSQEQGSDTQYF
TGTGCCAGCAGCCAAGAACAAGGGTCAGATACGCAGTATTTT
>.|TRBV29-1|.|TRBJ1-2
CSVDGRAPYGYTF
TGCAGCGTTGATGGGAGGGCCCCCTATGGCTACACCTTC
>.|TRBV7-3|.|TRBJ2-2
CASSLTRATDTGELFF
TGTGCCAGCAGCTTAACGCGGGCAACAGACACCGGGGAGCTGTTTTTT
>TRBD2|TRBV6-2/TRBV6-3|.|TRBJ2-1
CASRQQTSGYNEQFF
TGTGCCAGCAGACAGCAGACTAGCGGATACAATGAGCAGTTCTTC
>.|TRBV20-1|.|TRBJ2-5
CSASTPQGQETQYF
TGCAGTGCTTCGACTCCCCAGGGGCAAGAGACCCAGTACTTC
>TRBD2|TRBV4-3|.|TRBJ2-3
CASSQRVAGEPTNTQYF
TGCGCCAGCAGCCAAAGGGTAGCGGGCGAACCTACTAATACGCAGTATTTT
>.|TRBV5-1|.|TRBJ2-3
CASSFPTKPTDTQYF
TGCGCCAGCAGCTTCCCGACTAAACCCACAGATACGCAGTATTTT
>TRBD1|TRBV6-1|.|TRBJ2-7
CASKDDRGAAYEQYF
TGTGCCAGCAAGGACGACAGGGGGGCGGCCTACGAGCAGTACTTC
>TRBD1|TRBV3-1|.|TRBJ2-1
CATSTGTGVRNEQFF
TGTGCCACCTCAACCGGGACAGGGGTTCGCAATGAGCAGTTCTTC
>.|TRBV2|.|TRBJ1-1
CARPPGRTNTEAFF
TGTGCCAGGCCCCCGGGACGGACGAACACTGAAGCTTTCTTT
>.|TRBV5-1|few|TRBJ2-7
CASSFQDEQYF
TGCGCCAGCAGCTTCCAGGACGAGCAGTACTTC
>.|TRBV6-1|.|TRBJ2-7
CASSKIGENEQYF
TGTGCCAGCAGTAAAATAGGAGAGAACGAGCAGTACTTC
>.|TRBV12-3/TRBV12-4|few|TRBJ1-4
CASSWQTNEKLFF
TGTGCCAGCAGTTGGCAGACTAATGAAAAACTGTTTTTT
>.|TRBV28|few|TRBJ2-6
CASSPLTLFSGANVLTF
TGTGCCAGCAGCCCTCTTACATTGTTCTCTGGGGCCAACGTCCTGACTTTC
>.|TRBV5-6|few|TRBJ2-3
CASSAGLSGDTQYF
TGTGCCAGCAGCGCAGGACTGAGTGGGGATACGCAGTATTTT
>TRBD1|TRBV9|.|TRBJ1-4
CASSVRPGQREEKLFF
TGTGCCAGCAGCGTCCGACCGGGACAGAGAGAAGAAAAACTGTTTTTT
>.|TRBV2|.|TRBJ2-4
CASRRGPKDIQYF
TGTGCCAGCAGGCGGGGACCTAAAGACATTCAGTACTTC
>TRBD1|TRBV5-1|many|TRBJ2-3
CASSPRGQGGGDTQYF
TGCGCCAGCAGCCCCCGGGGACAGGGAGGAGGAGATACGCAGTATTTT
>TRBD2|TRBV5-1|.|TRBJ2-2
CASSLWGLGNTGELFF
TGCGCCAGCAGCTTGTGGGGACTAGGTAACACCGGGGAGCTGTTTTTT
>TRBD1|TRBV6-1|.|TRBJ2-2
CATSNRGPTGELFF
TGTGCCACCTCGAACAGGGGGCCCACCGGGGAGCTGTTTTTT
>TRBD2|TRBV2|few|TRBJ2-7
CASSEARWGGQYF
TGTGCCAGCAGTGAAGCGAGGTGGGGGGGGCAGTACTTC
>.|TRBV10-2|.|TRBJ2-7
CASSESGFFYEQYF
TGCGCCAGCAGTGAGTCGGGGTTTTTCTACGAGCAGTACTTC
>TRBD1|TRBV7-9|.|TRBJ1-1
CASSIPGQSVRGEAFF
TGTGCCAGCAGCATACCGGGACAGTCAGTTCGGGGTGAAGCTTTCTTT
>.|TRBV20-1|.|TRBJ2-7
CSARVEGSSYEQYF
TGCAGTGCTAGAGTCGAGGGGAGCTCCTACGAGCAGTACTTC
>.|TRBV5-1|.|TRBJ2-5
CASSLGLDGRGETQYF
TGCGCCAGCAGCTTAGGCTTAGACGGTAGGGGAGAGACCCAGTACTTC
>.|TRBV5-1|few|TRBJ2-3
CASSLLTPLTDTQYF
TGCGCCAGCAGCTTATTGACTCCTCTCACAGATACGCAGTATTTT
>.|TRBV9|few|TRBJ2-5
CASSASETQYF
TGTGCCAGCAGCGCGTCGGAGACCCAGTACTTC
>.|TRBV28|.|TRBJ1-5
CASSVGVDQPQHF
TGTGCCAGCAGTGTTGGGGTGGATCAGCCCCAGCATTTT
>.|TRBV12-5|.|TRBJ2-2
CASGSTPNGDLPGATGELFF
TGTGCTAGTGGTTCAACGCCGAATGGGGACCTCCCGGGGGCCACCGGGGAGCTGTTTTTT
>.|TRBV12-3/TRBV12-4|.|TRBJ1-5
CASSPNSGQPQHF
TGTGCCAGCAGTCCTAACTCAGGCCAGCCCCAGCATTTT
>.|TRBV4-2|once|TRBJ2-3
CASSRGWKTEVSTDTQYF
TGTGCCAGCAGCCGTGGGTGGAAGACGGAGGTTAGCACAGATACGCAGTATTTT
>.|TRBV28|.|TRBJ2-1
CASSPVRGPSYNEQFF
TGTGCCAGCAGTCCCGTCCGGGGGCCTTCCTACAATGAGCAGTTCTTC
>.|TRBV25-1|.|TRBJ1-6
CASRKTSNNSPLHF
TGTGCCAGCCGAAAGACATCTAATAATTCACCCCTCCACTTT
>.|TRBV10-3|.|TRBJ2-2
CAISESAANTGELFF
TGTGCCATCAGTGAGTCTGCAGCGAACACCGGGGAGCTGTTTTTT
>.|TRBV3-1|.|TRBJ2-7
CASSQDKGFYEQYF
TGTGCCAGCAGCCAAGATAAAGGGTTCTACGAGCAGTACTTC
>.|TRBV4-2|few|TRBJ1-1
CASSQSGREDEAFF
TGTGCCAGCAGCCAAAGCGGCAGGGAAGATGAAGCTTTCTTT
>TRBD2|TRBV12-5|.|TRBJ2-5
CASAPGGSGGQETQYF
TGTGCTAGTGCCCCAGGAGGGAGCGGGGGCCAAGAGACCCAGTACTTC
>.|TRBV4-2|.|TRBJ2-3
CASSQEWRQARDTQYF
TGTGCCAGCAGCCAGGAGTGGAGACAGGCCAGAGATACGCAGTATTTT
>TRBD2|TRBV7-3|.|TRBJ2-2
CASSHVGGVSTGELFF
TGTGCCAGCAGCCATGTTGGGGGGGTGAGCACCGGGGAGCTGTTTTTT
>TRBD2|TRBV4-2|few|TRBJ2-1
CASSQIAGGRYNEQFF
TGTGCCAGCAGCCAAATAGCGGGGGGACGGTACAATGAGCAGTTCTTC
>TRBD2|TRBV20-1|.|TRBJ2-1
CSATLAGGRQFF
TGCAGTGCTACTCTGGCGGGGGGCCGGCAGTTCTTC
>TRBD2|TRBV6-2/TRBV6-3|.|TRBJ2-1
CASSYRPSGPYNEQFF
TGTGCCAGCAGTTACCGTCCTAGCGGTCCCTACAATGAGCAGTTCTTC
>.|TRBV27|few|TRBJ1-5
CASSLRGYSNQPQHF
TGTGCCAGCAGTTTAAGGGGCTATAGCAATCAGCCCCAGCATTTT
>TRBD2|TRBV9|few|TRBJ2-5
CASSSRTSGGGTQYF
TGTGCCAGCAGCTCAAGGACTAGCGGGGGAGGGACCCAGTACTTC
>.|TRBV20-1|.|TRBJ2-3
CSARVQALSTDTQYF
TGCAGTGCTAGAGTCCAAGCCCTTAGCACAGATACGCAGTATTTT
>.|TRBV6-2/TRBV6-3|few|TRBJ2-6
CASSYRVTGANVLTF
TGTGCCAGCAGTTATCGGGTGACTGGGGCCAACGTCCTGACTTTC
>.|TRBV5-5|.|TRBJ1-1
CASSLGGTWAFF
TGTGCCAGCAGCTTGGGCGGAACATGGGCTTTCTTT
>TRBD2|TRBV6-5|.|TRBJ2-3
CASSSNGGGSTDTQYF
TGTGCCAGCAGTTCAAACGGGGGGGGGAGCACAGATACGCAGTATTTT